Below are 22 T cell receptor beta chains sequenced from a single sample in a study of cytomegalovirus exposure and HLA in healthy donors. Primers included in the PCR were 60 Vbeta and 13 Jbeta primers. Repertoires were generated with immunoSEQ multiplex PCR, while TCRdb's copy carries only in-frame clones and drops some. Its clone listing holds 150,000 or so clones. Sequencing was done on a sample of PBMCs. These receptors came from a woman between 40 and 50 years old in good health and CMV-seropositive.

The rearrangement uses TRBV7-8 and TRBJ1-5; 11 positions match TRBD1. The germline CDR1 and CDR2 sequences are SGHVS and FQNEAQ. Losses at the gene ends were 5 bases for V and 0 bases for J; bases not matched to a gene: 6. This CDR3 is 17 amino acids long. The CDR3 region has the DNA TGTGCCAGCAGCCGGCCGGGACAGGGGGTTAGCAATCAGCCCCAGCATTTT. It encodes CASSRPGQGVSNQPQHF.

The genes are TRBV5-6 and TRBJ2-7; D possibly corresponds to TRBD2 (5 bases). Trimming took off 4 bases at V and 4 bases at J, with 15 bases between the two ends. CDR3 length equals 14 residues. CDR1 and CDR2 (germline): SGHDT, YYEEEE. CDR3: CASSTMLRVYEQYF. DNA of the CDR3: TGTGCCAGCAGCACGATGTTGAGGGTGTACGAGCAGTACTTC.

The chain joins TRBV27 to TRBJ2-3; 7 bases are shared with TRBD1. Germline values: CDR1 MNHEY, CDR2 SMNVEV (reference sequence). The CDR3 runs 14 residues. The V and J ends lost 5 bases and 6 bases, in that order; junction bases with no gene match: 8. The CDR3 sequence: CASSRGQSADTQYF. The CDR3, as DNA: TGTGCCAGCAGTAGGGGACAGTCGGCGGATACGCAGTATTTT.

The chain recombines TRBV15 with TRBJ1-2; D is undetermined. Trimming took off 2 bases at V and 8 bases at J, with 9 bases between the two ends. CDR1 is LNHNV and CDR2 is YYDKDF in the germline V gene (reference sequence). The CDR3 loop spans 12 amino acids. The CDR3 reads CATSRSRGGYTF. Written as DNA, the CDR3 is TGTGCCACCAGCAGATCTCGAGGCGGCTACACCTTC.

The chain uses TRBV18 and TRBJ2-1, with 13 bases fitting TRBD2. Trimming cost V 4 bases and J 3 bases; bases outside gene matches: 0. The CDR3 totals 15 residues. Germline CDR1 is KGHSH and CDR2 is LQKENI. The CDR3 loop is CASSRTSGSYNEQFF. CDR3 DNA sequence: TGTGCCAGCTCACGGACTAGCGGGAGCTACAATGAGCAGTTCTTC.

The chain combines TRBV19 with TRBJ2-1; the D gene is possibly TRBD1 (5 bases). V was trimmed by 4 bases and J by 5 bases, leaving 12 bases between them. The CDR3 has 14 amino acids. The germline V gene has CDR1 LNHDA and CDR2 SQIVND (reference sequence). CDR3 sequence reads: CASSTQGTHNEQFF. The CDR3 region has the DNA TGTGCCAGTAGTACGCAGGGTACCCACAATGAGCAGTTCTTC.

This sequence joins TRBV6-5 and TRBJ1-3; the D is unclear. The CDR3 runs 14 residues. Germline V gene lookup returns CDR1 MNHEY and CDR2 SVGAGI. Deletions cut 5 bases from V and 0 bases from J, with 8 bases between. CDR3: CASSASYSGNTIYF. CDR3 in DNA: TGTGCCAGCAGTGCCAGTTACTCTGGAAACACCATATATTTT.

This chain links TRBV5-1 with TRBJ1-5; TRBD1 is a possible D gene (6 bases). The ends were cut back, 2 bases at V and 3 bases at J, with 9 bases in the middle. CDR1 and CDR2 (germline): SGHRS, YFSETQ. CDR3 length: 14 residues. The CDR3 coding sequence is TGCGCCAGCAGCTTACAGGGTGACAATCAGCCCCAGCATTTT. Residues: CASSLQGDNQPQHF.

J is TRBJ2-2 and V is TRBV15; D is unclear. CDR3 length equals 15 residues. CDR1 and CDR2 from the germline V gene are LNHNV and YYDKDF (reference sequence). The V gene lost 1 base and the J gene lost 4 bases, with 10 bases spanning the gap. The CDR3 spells CATSRGFSPTGELFF. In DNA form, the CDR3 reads TGTGCCACCAGCAGAGGTTTCAGTCCCACCGGGGAGCTGTTTTTT.

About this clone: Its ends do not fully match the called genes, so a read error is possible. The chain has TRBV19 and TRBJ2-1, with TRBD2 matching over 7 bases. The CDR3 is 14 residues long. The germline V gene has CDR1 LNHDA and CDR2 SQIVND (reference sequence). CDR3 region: CASMLAVSHNEQFF. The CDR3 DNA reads TGTGCCAGTATGCTAGCGGTCTCCCACAATGAGCAGTTCTTC.

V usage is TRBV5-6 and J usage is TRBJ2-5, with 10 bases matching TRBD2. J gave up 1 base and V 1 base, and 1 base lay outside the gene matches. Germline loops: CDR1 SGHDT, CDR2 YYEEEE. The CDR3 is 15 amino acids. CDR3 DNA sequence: TGTGCCAGCAGCTTGAGCGGGAGGGCCCAAGAGACCCAGTACTTC. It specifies CASSLSGRAQETQYF.

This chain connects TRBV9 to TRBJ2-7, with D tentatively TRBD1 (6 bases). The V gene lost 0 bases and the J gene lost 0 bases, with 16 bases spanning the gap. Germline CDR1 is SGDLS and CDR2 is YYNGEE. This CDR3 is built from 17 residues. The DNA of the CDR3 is TGTGCCAGCAGCGTAGAAGGAGGAAGGGGGAGCTCCTACGAGCAGTACTTC. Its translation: CASSVEGGRGSSYEQYF.

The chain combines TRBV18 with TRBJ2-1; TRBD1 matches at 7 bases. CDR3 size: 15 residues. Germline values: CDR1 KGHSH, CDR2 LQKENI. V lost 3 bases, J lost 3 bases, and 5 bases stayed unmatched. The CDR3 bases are TGTGCCAGCTCACCCACAGGGGCCAGCTACAATGAGCAGTTCTTC. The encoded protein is CASSPTGASYNEQFF.

CDR3 in amino acids: CASSPTGQGDYEQYF. The CDR3 DNA is TGTGCCAGCTCACCGACGGGACAGGGGGACTACGAGCAGTACTTC. The gene calls are TRBV18 and TRBJ2-7; 11 bases fit TRBD1. V gave up 3 bases and J gave up 3 bases; unmatched junction bases: 4. CDR1 is KGHSH, CDR2 LQKENI, per germline. This CDR3 is built from 15 residues. Full variable domain (rest looked up from reference TRBV18 and TRBJ2-7): NAGVMQNPRHLVRRRGQEARLRCSPMKGHSHVYWYRQLPEEGLKFMVYLQKENIIDESGMPKERFSAEFPKEGPSILRIQQVVRGDSAAYFCASSPTGQGDYEQYFGPGTRLTVT.

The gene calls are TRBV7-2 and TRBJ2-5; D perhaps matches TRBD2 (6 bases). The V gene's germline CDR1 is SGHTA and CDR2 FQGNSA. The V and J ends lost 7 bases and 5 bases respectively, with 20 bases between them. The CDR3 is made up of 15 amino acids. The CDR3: CASTVRSGAWETQYF. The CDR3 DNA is TGTGCCAGCACCGTGAGATCGGGAGCATGGGAGACCCAGTACTTC.

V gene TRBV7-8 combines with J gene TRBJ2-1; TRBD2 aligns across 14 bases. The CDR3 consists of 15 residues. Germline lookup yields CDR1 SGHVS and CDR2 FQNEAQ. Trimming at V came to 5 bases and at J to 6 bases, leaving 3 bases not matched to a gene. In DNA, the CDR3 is TGTGCCAGCAGCCCGACTAGCGGGAGGGCCAATGAGCAGTTCTTC. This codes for CASSPTSGRANEQFF.

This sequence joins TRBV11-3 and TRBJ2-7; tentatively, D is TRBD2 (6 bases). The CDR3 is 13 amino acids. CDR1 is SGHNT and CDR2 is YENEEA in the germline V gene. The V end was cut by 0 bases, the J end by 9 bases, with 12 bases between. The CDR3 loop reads CASSLETRSGQYF. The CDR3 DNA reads TGTGCCAGCAGCTTAGAGACACGTAGCGGGCAGTACTTC.

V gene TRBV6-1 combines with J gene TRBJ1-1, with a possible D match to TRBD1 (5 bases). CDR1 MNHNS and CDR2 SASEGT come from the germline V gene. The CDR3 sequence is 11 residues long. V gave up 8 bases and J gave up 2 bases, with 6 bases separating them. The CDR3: CASDRNTEAFF. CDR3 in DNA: TGTGCCAGCGACAGAAACACTGAAGCTTTCTTT.

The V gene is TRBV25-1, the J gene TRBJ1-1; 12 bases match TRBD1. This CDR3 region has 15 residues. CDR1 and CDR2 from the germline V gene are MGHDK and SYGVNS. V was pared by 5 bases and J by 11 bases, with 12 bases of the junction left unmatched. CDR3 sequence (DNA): TGTGCCAGCAGTCAACCTACCGGGACAGGGGGCGCCGCTTTCTTT. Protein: CASSQPTGTGGAAFF.

CDR3 sequence reads: CSVLTGRGADTQYF. In nucleotides, the CDR3 is TGCAGCGTCCTGACAGGGAGAGGAGCAGATACGCAGTATTTT. The chain links TRBV29-1 to TRBJ2-3; 7 positions agree with TRBD1. The CDR3 is 14 amino acids. The V and J ends lost 6 bases and 4 bases, in that order; junction bases with no gene match: 10. Per germline, CDR1 SQVTM and CDR2 ANQGSEA.

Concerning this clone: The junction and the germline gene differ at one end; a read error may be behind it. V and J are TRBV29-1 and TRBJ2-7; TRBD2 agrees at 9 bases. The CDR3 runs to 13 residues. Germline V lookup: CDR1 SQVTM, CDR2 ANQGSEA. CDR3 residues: CSVQAGGQGERYF. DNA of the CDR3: TGCAGCGTCCAAGCGGGAGGCCAGGGCGAGCGGTACTTC.

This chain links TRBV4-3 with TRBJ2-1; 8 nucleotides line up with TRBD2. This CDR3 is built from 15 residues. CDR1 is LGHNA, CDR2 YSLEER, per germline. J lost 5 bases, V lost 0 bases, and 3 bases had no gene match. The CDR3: CASSQDKRENNEQFF. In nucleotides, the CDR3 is TGCGCCAGCAGCCAAGATAAGCGGGAGAACAATGAGCAGTTCTTC.